This T cell receptor (beta chain) was observed in a study of blood T cells in healthy people across ages (dated by TCRdb to between 2014 and 2016). About the study as a whole: Template switching captured roughly one uniquely barcoded TCR beta cDNA molecule per two T cells in model experiments. To track age-related changes in TCR beta repertoire diversity, the study relied on deep sequencing normalized with unique cDNA molecular identifiers. The donors were divided into four age groups: young (average around 16 years), middle-aged (about 41), aged (approximately 59) and long-lived (82). To avoid experimental bias, donors of different ages were distributed randomly across sequencing lanes. Using the same blood draw, the study looked at two additional independent replicas of 1 million unique cDNA reads for two donors, one aged 18 to 30 and the other aged 80 or older. The paper's findings and limits, for the study overall: Estimates of total diversity from one million sequenced T cells were regarded as lower bounds and underestimates. Compared with the aged group, the long-lived group had more naive CD4+ T cells, fewer expanded clones and increased TCR diversity, suggesting age selection. Observed TCR beta diversity correlated strongly with the percentage of naive T cells measured by flow cytometry. The CMV infection status of donors was not known, potentially confounding age-related changes in expanded clonotypes. Since profiling was done on bulk unsorted PBMCs, naive and antigen-experienced compartments could not be conclusively compared. Observed TCR beta diversity per million T cells fell roughly linearly with age, and a significant reduction was already apparent by age roughly 40.

Donors were around 37 systemically healthy Caucasian individuals from Russia aged roughly 6 to 90 years. Ten milliliters of peripheral blood were collected from each donor into EDTA-treated Vacutainer tubes. Ficoll-Paque density-gradient centrifugation was used to isolate PBMCs, with at least 6 million obtained per sample. Trizol reagent was used to extract total RNA from PBMCs, with at least 6 micrograms per sample. For every donor, flow cytometry on a PBMC aliquot measured the percentage of naive CD45RAhigh/CD27high T cells. At the junction V is shortened by 4 bases and J by 6 bases, with 16 bases in between. The CDR3 spans 14 residues, from the cysteine through the phenylalanine. The read is trimmed to its CDR3 DNA, 42 bases read in frame from base 1. From the germline V gene, CDR1 is ENHRY and CDR2 is SYGVKD. This clonotype was detected a few times. No cognate antigen has been identified for it. Within one base of it there is no much larger clone, and no base qualities were kept.

The library was prepared using 5' RACE. Sequenced on an Illumina HiSeq 2500. A second PCR of roughly 6 to 12 cycles was run with a J-beta primer mix and a sample-barcoded 5' primer. A unique molecular identifier was introduced onto each TCR beta cDNA molecule by a template-switch 5' adaptor carrying 12 random nucleotides. At least 2.5 million CDR3-containing paired-end reads were obtained from each sample. All of the RNA was converted into first-strand cDNA using the Mint cDNA synthesis kit, with a TRBC-specific oligonucleotide serving as the primer. After uracil-DNA glycosylase treatment, a first 18-cycle PCR used universal primers M1SS and BC2_uni_R on all cDNA. The original pipeline was this. Normalization of each sample was performed by random selection of 1 million high-quality reads, each carrying a distinct molecular identifier. Reads sharing molecular identifiers were discarded rather than binned into consensus sequences. MiTCR, run with a Q25 quality threshold and the strictest error-elimination algorithm, handled CDR3 identification, clonotype clustering and error correction. A nonparametric unseen species model with Euler transformation was used to estimate lower-bound total TCR beta diversity. TCRdb reran the public reads through fastp at Q25 and MiXCR, keeping productive beta chains. CDR3 protein sequences are deduplicated, and each keeps its most common genes and DNA. TCRdb, not the original authors, processed these V and J calls. The sample table records hundreds of thousands of distinct CDR3 sequences; around 21% of these occur just once. The leading ten clones occupy about 3.6% of the sample.

The sequenced material came from blood. Recombination linked TRBV10-3 to TRBJ2-7; the D gene is possibly TRBD1, with 6 bases matching. The TCR sequence derives from a man in his sixties or seventies in good health. The DNA sequence reads TGTGCCATCAGTGTCCCCACAGGGAACCCCGAGCAGTACTTC. This codes for CAISVPTGNPEQYF.